These 26 T cell receptor beta chains were sequenced from one sample in a study of cytomegalovirus exposure and HLA in healthy donors. The study ran its PCR with 60 Vbeta and 13 Jbeta primers. Data came from immunoSEQ multiplex PCR; TCRdb stores just in-frame clones and leaves some out. Of 150,000 or so clones in the sample, around 79% were seen once. Sequencing input: PBMCs. These receptors came from a man aged 25 to 40 in good health and CMV-seropositive.

The rearrangement joins TRBV6-5 to TRBJ1-1, with D uncertain. The CDR3 is 12 amino acids. Trimming took 8 bases from V and 9 from J, leaving 16 bases between them. Looked up from germline, CDR1 is MNHEY and CDR2 is SVGAGI. The CDR3 is CASSKERDKAFF. The CDR3 DNA reads as TGTGCCAGCTCTAAGGAGAGAGATAAAGCTTTCTTT.

The chain uses TRBV5-1 and TRBJ2-3; weak D call: TRBD2 (5 bases). The germline V gene has CDR1 SGHRS and CDR2 YFSETQ. The CDR3 totals 15 residues. V gave up 0 bases and J gave up 5 bases, with 13 bases separating them. The DNA for the CDR3 is TGCGCCAGCAGCTTGGACGGCGCCGAGGGAGATACGCAGTATTTT. This gives the protein CASSLDGAEGDTQYF.

J is TRBJ1-5 and V is TRBV28; 7 nucleotides line up with TRBD1. The germline V gene encodes CDR1 MDHEN and CDR2 SYDVKM. V was clipped by 5 bases and J by 2 bases; unmatched bases: 6. The CDR3 runs 15 residues. The DNA of the CDR3 is TGTGCCAGCAGTGGACAGGAAACAGGCAATCAGCCCCAGCATTTT. This translates into CASSGQETGNQPQHF.

The chain couples TRBV19 to TRBJ1-3; D is undetermined. The ends were cut back, 6 bases at V and 0 bases at J, with 6 bases in the middle. Germline V gene data show CDR1 as LNHDA and CDR2 as SQIVND (reference sequence). The CDR3 has 13 amino acids. DNA for the CDR3: TGTGCCAGTAGCTCTAACTCTGGAAACACCATATATTTT. Translation gives CASSSNSGNTIYF.

The V call is TRBV15, the J call TRBJ2-2; 10 nucleotides agree with TRBD1. J was trimmed by 4 bases and V by 2 bases; bases with no gene match: 7. CDR1 LNHNV and CDR2 YYDKDF come from the germline V gene (reference sequence). This CDR3 region has 17 residues. CDR3 sequence (DNA): TGTGCCACCAGCAGACCACCGGGACAGGGGAGCACCGGGGAGCTGTTTTTT. The encoded protein is CATSRPPGQGSTGELFF.

The gene calls are TRBV4-1 and TRBJ1-1; D call uncertain. This CDR3 is 13 amino acids long. V was clipped by 4 bases and J by 1 base, with 7 bases between them. From germline, CDR1 is MGHRA and CDR2 YSYEKL. CDR3 nucleotides: TGCGCCAGCAGCCCCCTCGGGAACACTGAAGCTTTCTTT. Protein: CASSPLGNTEAFF.

The rearrangement uses TRBV28 and TRBJ1-4, with D tentatively TRBD1 (5 bases). CDR1 and CDR2 (germline): MDHEN, SYDVKM. V lost 10 bases and J lost 3, with 9 bases in between. The CDR3 totals 12 residues. The CDR3 DNA sequence: TGTGCCACCAGGGCTTCTAATGAAAAACTGTTTTTT. Its protein is CATRASNEKLFF.

The J gene is TRBJ2-1, the V gene TRBV7-9; D is uncertain. Trimming removed 1 base from V and 10 bases from J, with 8 bases in between. Per germline, CDR1 SEHNR and CDR2 FQNEAQ (reference sequence). The CDR3 runs to 12 residues. The CDR3 is CASSLDGREQFF. CDR3 nucleotides: TGTGCCAGCAGCTTAGATGGCAGGGAGCAGTTCTTC. The entire variable domain, with the rest obtained from reference TRBV7-9 and TRBJ2-1, is as follows: DTGVSQNPRHKITKRGQNVTFRCDPISEHNRLYWYRQTLGQGPEFLTYFQNEAQLEKSRLLSDRFSAERPKGSFSTLEIQRTEQGDSAMYLCASSLDGREQFFGPGTRLTVL.

This rearrangement joins TRBV7-9 to TRBJ2-7; D not certain. The CDR3 consists of 15 residues. V was cut by 5 bases and J by 0 bases, with 14 bases left in between. CDR1 and CDR2 from the germline V gene are SEHNR and FQNEAQ (reference sequence). The CDR3 reads CASSPVSRNSYEQYF. In DNA, the CDR3 is TGTGCCAGCAGCCCAGTATCCAGAAACTCCTACGAGCAGTACTTC.

V and J are TRBV5-1 and TRBJ2-7; 7 bases are shared with TRBD2. V shed 2 bases and J 5 bases; nucleotides not matched to a gene: 10. CDR1 and CDR2 from the germline V gene are SGHRS and YFSETQ. CDR3 length: 15 residues. CDR3 sequence reads: CASSFLSGKGDEQYF. The CDR3 coding sequence is TGCGCCAGCAGCTTCCTAAGCGGGAAAGGCGACGAGCAGTACTTC.

The V gene is TRBV19, the J gene TRBJ1-2, with 7 bases identical to TRBD1. The CDR3 has 15 amino acids. V shed 9 bases, J shed 6 bases, and the junction held 16 bases outside the gene matches. CDR1 and CDR2 from the germline V gene are LNHDA and SQIVND (reference sequence). The DNA for the CDR3 is TGTGCCAGCACCATCCTGATGACAGGGAGTCATGGCTACACCTTC. It yields the protein CASTILMTGSHGYTF.

In its sample, this clone was seen once. The V and J genes are TRBV29-1 and TRBJ2-2; 9 nucleotides agree with TRBD2. This CDR3 comprises 13 residues. Losses at the gene ends were 6 bases for V and 1 base for J; bases not matched to a gene: 0. In germline, CDR1 is SQVTM, CDR2 ANQGSEA. The CDR3 region is CSVLAGNTGELFF. DNA for the CDR3: TGCAGCGTACTAGCGGGGAACACCGGGGAGCTGTTTTTT.

Details on this clone: One end of the junction does not line up with germline, which may come from a read error. This chain links TRBV28 with TRBJ2-4, with TRBD2 identical over 13 bases. The V gene's germline CDR1 is MDHEN and CDR2 SYDVKM. The CDR3 is 18 amino acids. The CDR3 nucleotides read TGTGCCAGCAGTGCAGCGGGACTAGCGGGACTACCCTGGAACAGTCAGTACTTC. Encoded protein: CASSAAGLAGLPWNSQYF.

CDR3 sequence reads: CASSVGLGSAGGGDTQYF. CDR3 DNA sequence: TGTGCCAGCAGCGTAGGGCTCGGATCAGCGGGAGGGGGAGATACGCAGTATTTT. The chain links TRBV9 to TRBJ2-3; 10 bases are a match to TRBD2. V lost 0 bases to trimming and J lost 5 bases; unmatched junction nucleotides: 12. The germline V gene encodes CDR1 SGDLS and CDR2 YYNGEE. The CDR3 totals 18 residues.

V is TRBV14 and J is TRBJ2-2, with TRBD2 matching 7 bases. CDR1 and CDR2 from the germline V gene are SGHDN and FVKESK. This CDR3 is 16 amino acids long. V shed 4 bases and J 0 bases; nucleotides not matched to a gene: 5. CDR3 region: CASSPLGGANTGELFF. Here the CDR3 DNA reads TGTGCCAGCAGCCCCTTGGGAGGGGCGAACACCGGGGAGCTGTTTTTT.

This sequence joins TRBV6-1 and TRBJ1-1; D is perhaps TRBD1 (5 bases). V gave up 7 bases and J gave up 2 bases, with 14 bases separating them. The CDR3 sequence is 14 residues long. Germline assignment: CDR1 MNHNS and CDR2 SASEGT. The chain's CDR3 is CASIGAGSNTEAFF. Written as DNA, the CDR3 is TGTGCCAGCATTGGGGCAGGGTCCAACACTGAAGCTTTCTTT.

This clone was seen a handful of times. The chain links TRBV28 to TRBJ2-7; 13 nucleotides agree with TRBD2. Germline CDR1 is MDHEN and CDR2 is SYDVKM. J gave up 5 bases and V 5 bases, and 6 bases lay outside the gene matches. The CDR3 totals 15 residues. The CDR3 DNA follows: TGTGCCAGCAGTGCCGGGACTAGCGGGATGCACGAGCAGTACTTC. Translation: CASSAGTSGMHEQYF.

The chain has TRBV4-1 and TRBJ2-7; D gene unclear. CDR1 and CDR2 (germline): MGHRA, YSYEKL. CDR3 size: 14 residues. V was trimmed by 4 bases and J by 0 bases, leaving 10 bases between them. The CDR3 nucleotides read TGCGCCAGCAGCCTAGGAGATATCTCCTACGAGCAGTACTTC. The encoded protein is CASSLGDISYEQYF.

This clone came up once. The V and J genes are TRBV28 and TRBJ2-7; 8 bases map to TRBD2. The ends lost 7 bases at V and 2 bases at J; junction bases unmatched: 7. The CDR3 runs to 14 residues. Germline-derived CDR1 and CDR2 are MDHEN and SYDVKM. CDR3 region: CASKTETSAYEQYF. In DNA form, the CDR3 reads TGTGCCAGCAAGACAGAGACTAGCGCCTACGAGCAGTACTTC. The whole variable domain, remainder taken from reference TRBV28 and TRBJ2-7, is DVKVTQSSRYLVKRTGEKVFLECVQDMDHENMFWYRQDPGLGLRLIYFSYDVKMKEKGDIPEGYSVSREKKERFSLILESASTNQTSMYLCASKTETSAYEQYFGPGTRLTVT.

The genes are TRBV28 and TRBJ2-7; TRBD2 might be the D (6 bases). This CDR3 has 13 residues. V was trimmed by 7 bases and J by 3 bases, leaving 13 bases between them. Germline V gene data show CDR1 as MDHEN and CDR2 as SYDVKM. CDR3: CASTLGGNYEQYF. The CDR3 bases are TGTGCCAGCACTCTAGGAGGGAACTACGAGCAGTACTTC.

Notes on this clone: A read error may account for a junction end that differs from germline. V gene TRBV19 combines with J gene TRBJ2-6, with TRBD1 matching over 11 bases. Germline V lookup: CDR1 LNHDA, CDR2 SQIVND (reference sequence). CDR3 length equals 18 residues. The CDR3 loop reads CASSIDGQGALGANGLTF. The CDR3 nucleotides read TGTGCCAGTAGTATAGACGGACAGGGGGCGCTTGGGGCCAACGGCCTGACTTTC. The complete variable domain, with remaining parts taken from reference TRBV19 and TRBJ2-6, reads DGGITQSPKYLFRKEGQNVTLSCEQNLNHDAMYWYRQDPGQGLRLIYYSQIVNDFQKGDIAEGYSVSREKKESFPLTVTSAQKNPTAFYLCASSIDGQGALGANGLTFGAGSRLTVL.

The rearrangement links TRBV9 to TRBJ2-1, with D perhaps matching TRBD1 (5 bases). V was pared by 0 bases and J by 7 bases, with 17 bases between. Per germline, CDR1 SGDLS and CDR2 YYNGEE. The CDR3 covers 16 residues. CDR3 sequence: CASSVASGRVMNEQFF. The CDR3 bases are TGTGCCAGCAGCGTAGCTTCGGGCAGGGTAATGAATGAGCAGTTCTTC.

The chain's CDR3 is CSVTRQGNTEAFF. Here the CDR3 DNA reads TGCAGCGTGACACGACAGGGGAACACTGAAGCTTTCTTT. This chain joins TRBV29-1 and TRBJ1-1; 7 bases are shared with TRBD1. Germline V gene sequence: CDR1 SQVTM, CDR2 ANQGSEA. This CDR3 is 13 amino acids long. V was clipped by 6 bases and J by 1 base; unmatched bases: 5. Variable domain in full (rest from reference TRBV29-1 and TRBJ1-1): SAVISQKPSRDICQRGTSLTIQCQVDSQVTMMFWYRQQPGQSLTLIATANQGSEATYESGFVIDKFPISRPNLTFSTLTVSNMSPEDSSIYLCSVTRQGNTEAFFGQGTRLTVV.

The V and J genes are TRBV30 and TRBJ1-2; the match to TRBD1 covers 7 bases. V dropped 1 base and J dropped 5; count of bases not matched to a gene: 4. The germline CDR1 and CDR2 sequences are GTSNPN and SVGIG (reference sequence). There are 13 residues in the CDR3. The CDR3 DNA sequence: TGTGCCTGGAGTGCCTGGACAGGTTATGGCTACACCTTC. Translated: CAWSAWTGYGYTF. Variable domain in full (rest from reference TRBV30 and TRBJ1-2): SQTIHQWPATLVQPVGSPLSLECTVEGTSNPNLYWYRQAAGRGLQLLFYSVGIGQISSEVPQNLSASRPQDRQFILSSKKLLLSDSGFYLCAWSAWTGYGYTFGSGTRLTVV.

On this clone: Other DNA sequences in the same sample also yield this CDR3. The rearrangement links TRBV30 to TRBJ2-7; a weak D match, TRBD1 (6 bases). The CDR3 spans 13 residues. Germline CDR1 is GTSNPN and CDR2 is SVGIG (reference sequence). V was trimmed by 0 bases and J by 2 bases, leaving 8 bases between them. The CDR3 nucleotides read TGTGCCTGGAGTGTAGGGGGTACCTACGAGCAGTACTTC. Amino acid sequence: CAWSVGGTYEQYF.

The rearrangement joins TRBV4-2 to TRBJ1-4, with 7 bases identical to TRBD1. This CDR3 has 15 amino acids. Germline CDR1 LGHNA, CDR2 YNFKEQ. Trimming took 0 bases from V and 3 from J; bases not matched to a gene: 1. The CDR3 coding sequence is TGTGCCAGCAGCCAAGACAGGGGGGCTAATGAAAAACTGTTTTTT. It specifies CASSQDRGANEKLFF.